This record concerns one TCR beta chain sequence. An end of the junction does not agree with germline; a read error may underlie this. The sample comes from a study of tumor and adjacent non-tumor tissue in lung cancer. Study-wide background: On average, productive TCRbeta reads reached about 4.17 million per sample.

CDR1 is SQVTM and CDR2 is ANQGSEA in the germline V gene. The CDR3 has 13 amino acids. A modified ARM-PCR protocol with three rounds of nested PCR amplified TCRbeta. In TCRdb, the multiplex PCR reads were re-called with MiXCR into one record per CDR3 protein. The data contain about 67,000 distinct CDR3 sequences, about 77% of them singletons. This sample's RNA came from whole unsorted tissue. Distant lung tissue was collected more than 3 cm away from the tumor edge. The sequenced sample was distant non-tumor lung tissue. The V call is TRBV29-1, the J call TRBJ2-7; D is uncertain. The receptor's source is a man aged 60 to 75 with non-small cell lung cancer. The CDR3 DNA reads TGCAGCGCTAGGATAGGGTCCCGTTACGGGCAGTACTTC. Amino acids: CSARIGSRYGQYF.